These 2 T cell receptor beta chains were all obtained from the same sample, sequenced in a study of T cell responses to AZD1222 COVID-19 vaccine. Clones were sequenced by immunoSEQ multiplex PCR, and TCRdb holds only the in-frame ones, with some missing. The table shows over 150,000 clones, with less than 90% occurring only once. This specimen consisted of peripheral blood, obtained on day 0 of AZD1222 vaccination. These TCRs come from an adult in good health.

This clone has a single count. This chain joins TRBV11-2 and TRBJ1-1; D unclear. Germline lookup yields CDR1 SGHAT and CDR2 FQNNGV. Trimming took off 1 base at V and 12 bases at J, with 12 bases between the two ends. The CDR3 runs to 12 residues. CDR3 nucleotides: TGTGCCAGCAGCTTAGGGCAGCGGAAAACTTTCTTT. This gives the protein CASSLGQRKTFF.

This chain uses TRBV6-5 with TRBJ2-5; TRBD2 is a possible D gene (6 bases). The CDR3 consists of 14 residues. CDR1 and CDR2 (germline): MNHEY, SVGAGI. V was cut by 5 bases and J by 5 bases, with 15 bases left in between. The CDR3 here is CASSNRVEGETQYF. DNA for the CDR3: TGTGCCAGCAGTAATAGGGTGGAGGGGGAGACCCAGTACTTC.